Shown below are 14 T cell receptor beta chains from a single sample sequenced in a study of blood T cell repertoires in COVID-19. The data were produced by immunoSEQ multiplex PCR, yet TCRdb's version contains in-frame clones alone and is incomplete. The table shows roughly 250,000 clones, with about nine tenths occurring only once. The sequencing input was peripheral blood. The receptors come from a person aged 18-29 years with COVID-19, enrolled during active disease.

This chain links TRBV28 with TRBJ1-6; 7 bases align to TRBD1. The V gene's germline CDR1 is MDHEN and CDR2 SYDVKM. The CDR3 contains 16 residues. Trimming cost V 6 bases and J 18 bases; bases outside gene matches: 23. Here the CDR3 reads CASRPTSRDSGFLDHF. CDR3 nucleotides: TGTGCCAGCAGGCCTACATCTCGGGACAGTGGGTTTTTGGACCACTTT.

The J gene is TRBJ2-5, the V gene TRBV2, with TRBD1 identical over 7 bases. The CDR3 has 16 residues. Germline-derived CDR1 and CDR2 are SNHLY and FYNNEI. V dropped 0 bases and J dropped 5; count of bases not matched to a gene: 9. The CDR3 here is CASSEAPGQHKETQYF. DNA for the CDR3: TGTGCCAGCAGTGAAGCTCCGGGACAGCATAAGGAGACCCAGTACTTC.

This chain connects TRBV4-1 to TRBJ1-4; no definite D call. V lost 4 bases, J lost 4 bases, and 10 bases lay in between. This CDR3 has 14 residues. Germline V gene data show CDR1 as MGHRA and CDR2 as YSYEKL. CDR3 coding DNA: TGCGCCAGCAGCCGCGTCCCGAATAATGAAAAACTGTTTTTT. Its protein product is CASSRVPNNEKLFF.

The chain links TRBV18 to TRBJ2-4; weak D call: TRBD1 (6 bases). Germline V gene lookup returns CDR1 KGHSH and CDR2 LQKENI. The CDR3 length is 13 residues. Trimming stripped 1 base from V and 8 bases from J, with 9 bases between. The CDR3 protein is CASSPLRGDIQYF. Here the CDR3 DNA reads TGTGCCAGCTCACCACTCAGGGGTGACATTCAGTACTTC.

This chain joins TRBV4-1 and TRBJ2-2; 13 bases align to TRBD2. J was trimmed by 5 bases and V by 4 bases; bases with no gene match: 4. This CDR3 is 16 amino acids long. Germline-derived CDR1 and CDR2 are MGHRA and YSYEKL. The CDR3 DNA reads TGCGCCAGCAGCCCAGGACTAGCGGGAGTGACCGGGGAGCTGTTTTTT. It codes for CASSPGLAGVTGELFF.

The table lists this clone with a few counts. The chain uses TRBV7-9 and TRBJ2-3; tentative D call: TRBD2 (6 bases). The CDR3 contains 16 residues. Per the germline V gene, CDR1 is SEHNR and CDR2 is FQNEAQ (reference sequence). With 5 bases removed from V and 4 bases from J, the gap between germline ends came to 19 bases. The CDR3 sequence is CASSPLSWEAADTQYF. CDR3 DNA: TGTGCCAGCAGCCCACTGAGTTGGGAGGCGGCAGATACGCAGTATTTT.

This clone has only one observation. The V call is TRBV12-3 or TRBV12-4, the J call TRBJ2-2; D is unclear. V lost 7 bases to trimming and J lost 4 bases, with 7 bases between them. The CDR3 runs 12 residues. The CDR3: CASTVVTGELFF. The CDR3 DNA is TGTGCCAGCACGGTTGTCACCGGGGAGCTGTTTTTT.

This chain joins TRBV5-1 and TRBJ2-1; 10 bases agree with TRBD1. The germline gives CDR1 SGHRS, CDR2 YFSETQ. Trimming removed 2 bases from V and 8 bases from J; junction bases left unmatched: 4. This CDR3 spans 14 amino acids. The CDR3 protein is CASSLGQGVHEQFF. DNA of the CDR3: TGCGCCAGCAGCTTAGGACAGGGGGTCCATGAGCAGTTCTTC.

The chain is built from TRBV21-1 and TRBJ2-7; the table's D call of TRBD2 was not tested on the DNA. TRBV21-1 is reported as a pseudogene. The CDR3 sequence is 16 residues long. CDR3 sequence reads: CASSKGTSGSSYEQYF. CDR3 in DNA: TGTGCCAGCAGCAAGGGGACTAGCGGGAGCTCCTACGAGCAGTACTTC.

V is TRBV18 and J is TRBJ2-1, with 11 bases fitting TRBD1. In germline, CDR1 is KGHSH, CDR2 LQKENI. Germline trimming cut 6 bases from V and 10 bases from J; bases unmatched to any gene: 11. CDR3 length equals 15 residues. This chain's CDR3 is CASSSGTGGPREQFF. The CDR3 DNA is TGTGCCAGCTCCTCCGGGACAGGGGGACCTCGGGAGCAGTTCTTC. The full variable domain, its missing parts supplied by reference TRBV18 and TRBJ2-1, is NAGVMQNPRHLVRRRGQEARLRCSPMKGHSHVYWYRQLPEEGLKFMVYLQKENIIDESGMPKERFSAEFPKEGPSILRIQQVVRGDSAAYFCASSSGTGGPREQFFGPGTRLTVL.

This clone is a singleton in its sample. V and J are TRBV4-1 and TRBJ1-4, with D hard to call. Germline V gene sequence: CDR1 MGHRA, CDR2 YSYEKL. V lost 1 base and J 8 bases, leaving 8 bases between the germline ends. The CDR3 is 13 residues long. The CDR3 region is CASSQVAGEKLFF. The DNA of the CDR3 is TGCGCCAGCAGCCAAGTCGCGGGGGAAAAACTGTTTTTT.

This clone appeared a single time. The V and J genes are TRBV6-5 and TRBJ2-2; 8 nucleotides match TRBD1. This CDR3 spans 15 amino acids. Germline V lookup: CDR1 MNHEY, CDR2 SVGAGI. V lost 6 bases, J lost 9 bases, and 12 bases stayed unmatched. CDR3 loop: CASSPDRVIARELFF. The CDR3 bases are TGTGCCAGCAGCCCGGACAGGGTCATAGCCAGGGAGCTGTTTTTT.

The chain is built from TRBV7-6 and TRBJ2-2, with 9 bases that match TRBD2. This CDR3 has 15 amino acids. Looked up from germline, CDR1 is SGHVS and CDR2 is FNYEAQ. J gave up 6 bases and V 5 bases, and 7 bases lay outside the gene matches. The CDR3 DNA is TGTGCCAGCAGCGAGACGCCTAGCGGGGCCGGGGAGCTGTTTTTT. Translation: CASSETPSGAGELFF.

This chain's CDR3 is CAWSLMTGGSDTQYF. Here the CDR3 DNA reads TGTGCCTGGAGCCTTATGACAGGGGGTTCAGATACGCAGTATTTT. This chain links TRBV30 with TRBJ2-3, with TRBD1 identical over 9 bases. There are 15 residues in the CDR3. V dropped 3 bases and J dropped 4; count of bases not matched to a gene: 8. Per the germline V gene, CDR1 is GTSNPN and CDR2 is SVGIG (reference sequence).